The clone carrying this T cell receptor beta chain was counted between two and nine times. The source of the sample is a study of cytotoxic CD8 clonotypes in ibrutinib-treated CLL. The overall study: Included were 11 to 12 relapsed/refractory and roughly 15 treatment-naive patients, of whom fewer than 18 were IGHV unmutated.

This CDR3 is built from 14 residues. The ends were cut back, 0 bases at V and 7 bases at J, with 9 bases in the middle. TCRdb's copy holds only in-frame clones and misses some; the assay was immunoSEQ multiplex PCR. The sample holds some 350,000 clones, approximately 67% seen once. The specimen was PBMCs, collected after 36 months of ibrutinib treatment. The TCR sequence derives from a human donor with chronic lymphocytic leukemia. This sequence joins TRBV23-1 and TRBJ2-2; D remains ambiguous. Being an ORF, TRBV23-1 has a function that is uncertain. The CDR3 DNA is TGCGCCAGCAGTCAATCGGACGCGGACGGGGAGCTGTTTTTT. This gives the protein CASSQSDADGELFF.